This T cell receptor (beta chain) appears in the sequencing data of a study of blood T cell repertoires in COVID-19 (dated by TCRdb to 2019 to 2021). In terms of the full investigation: Collaborator samples came from the United States, Italy and Spain and covered acute and convalescent phases of COVID-19. The prospective study material was composed of cDNA or gDNA derived from T cells, B-cell-depleted T cells, or PBMCs. The dataset comprised deeply sampled blood TCRbeta repertoires from subjects exposed to, actively infected with, or recovered from COVID-19. A freely available public database, intended as a resource for researchers studying the immune response to SARS-CoV-2, is where the repertoires were released. The samples were drawn from the first 160 participants of the ongoing ImmuneRACE study and from some 1,300 subjects provided by 6 global collaborators. Sample metadata almost always included a de-identified subject ID, COVID-19 status, age in years and sex. HLA class I and class II types, where available, came from metadata supplied by the sample provider rather than from assay-based typing.

Participants in the prospective study were aged 18 to 89 years, lived in about two dozen United States geographic areas, and enrolled through a virtual design. In the prospective study, cohorts were assigned on the basis of participant-reported clinical history obtained from a screening survey and a study questionnaire. Recovered participants in ImmuneRACE Cohort 3 were defined by two consecutive negative NP/OP PCR tests, clearance by a healthcare professional, or resolution of symptoms. Each participant in the prospective study had whole blood, serum and a nasopharyngeal or oropharyngeal swab collected by mobile phlebotomists. Prospective study participants could optionally give additional blood draws and questionnaires over an approximately two-month period. Before DNA extraction, prospective study blood samples were shipped either frozen or at room temperature. Including the terminal cysteine and phenylalanine, the CDR3 comprises 15 residues. Only the CDR3 DNA stays, 45 bases, in frame from base 1. Deletion took 0 bases off V and 4 bases off J, with a span of 10 bases between the germline ends. Per the germline V gene, SGDLS is the CDR1 and YYNGEE is the CDR2.

The immunoSEQ Assay, a bias-controlled multiplex PCR, was used to amplify TCRbeta CDR3 regions from genomic DNA. Regarding the original processing steps: The number of nucleated cells in each sample was estimated from the amplification of reference gene primers within the assay. To quantify the absolute abundance of each unique TCRbeta CDR3 rearrangement, sequence reads were collapsed and filtered. For each sample, productive Simpson clonality was calculated as the square root of Simpson's diversity index over productive rearrangements. The clones in this table, taken by TCRdb from immuneACCESS, are in-frame only. Not every clone is retained; where verified, under half of the shortfall comes from an unresolved V gene, and the cause of the rest is unknown. The V and J calls and the clone size are those of that table, but D and trimming were determined from the DNA. Counted in this sample were about 380,000 clones; around 87% of them appeared once. Approximately 1.3% of the sample rests with the top ten.

To note about this clone: The antigen it recognizes is unknown. Per-base quality was not reported, and no clone a single base away is much larger than it.

The paper's findings and limits, for the study overall: Clinical and demographic metadata were provided uncurated, with the amount varying by source and participant.

The TCR originated in a man younger than 45 who had recovered from COVID-19. The rearranged chain carries TRBV9 and TRBJ2-2; D gene: possibly TRBD2, on 6 matching bases. The sample was PBMCs or T cells enriched from blood (not recorded which). DNA sequence: TGTGCCAGCAGCGTAGGCGGGGCGTTCACCGGGGAGCTGTTTTTT. The encoded protein is CASSVGGAFTGELFF. With all but the CDR3 taken from the reference TRBV9 and TRBJ2-2 genes, the full variable domain is: DSGVTQTPKHLITATGQRVTLRCSPRSGDLSVYWYQQSLDQGLQFLIQYYNGEERAKGNILERFSAQQFPDLHSELNLSSLELGDSALYFCASSVGGAFTGELFFGEGSRLTVL.